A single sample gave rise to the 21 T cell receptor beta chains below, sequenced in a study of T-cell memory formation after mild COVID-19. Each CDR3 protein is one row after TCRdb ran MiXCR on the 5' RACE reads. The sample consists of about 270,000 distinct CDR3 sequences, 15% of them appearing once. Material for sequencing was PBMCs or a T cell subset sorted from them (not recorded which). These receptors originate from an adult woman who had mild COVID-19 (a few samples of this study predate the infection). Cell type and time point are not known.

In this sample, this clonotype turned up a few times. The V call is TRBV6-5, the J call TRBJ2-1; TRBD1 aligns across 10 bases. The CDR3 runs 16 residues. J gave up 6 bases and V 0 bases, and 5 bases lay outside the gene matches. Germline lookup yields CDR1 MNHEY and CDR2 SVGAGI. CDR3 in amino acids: CASSYSTGGLGNEQFF. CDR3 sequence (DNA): TGTGCCAGCAGTTACTCGACAGGGGGCTTGGGCAATGAGCAGTTCTTC.

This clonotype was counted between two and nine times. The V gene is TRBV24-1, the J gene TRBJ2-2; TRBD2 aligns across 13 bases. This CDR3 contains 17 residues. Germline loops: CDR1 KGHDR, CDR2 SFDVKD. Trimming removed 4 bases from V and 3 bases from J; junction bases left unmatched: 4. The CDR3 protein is CATSDPGLAGYTGELFF. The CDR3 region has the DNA TGTGCCACCAGTGACCCGGGACTAGCGGGGTACACCGGGGAGCTGTTTTTT.

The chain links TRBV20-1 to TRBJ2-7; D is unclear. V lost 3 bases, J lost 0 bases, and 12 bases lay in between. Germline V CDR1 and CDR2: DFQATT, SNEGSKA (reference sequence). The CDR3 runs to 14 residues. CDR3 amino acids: CSASQRKSSYEQYF. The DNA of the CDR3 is TGCAGTGCTAGTCAGCGCAAGAGCTCCTACGAGCAGTACTTC.

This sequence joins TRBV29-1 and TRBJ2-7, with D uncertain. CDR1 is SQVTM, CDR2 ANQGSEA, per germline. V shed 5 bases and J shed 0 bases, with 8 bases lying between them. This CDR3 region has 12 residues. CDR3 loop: CSVSLDSYEQYF. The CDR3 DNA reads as TGCAGCGTTTCTCTGGACTCCTACGAGCAGTACTTC.

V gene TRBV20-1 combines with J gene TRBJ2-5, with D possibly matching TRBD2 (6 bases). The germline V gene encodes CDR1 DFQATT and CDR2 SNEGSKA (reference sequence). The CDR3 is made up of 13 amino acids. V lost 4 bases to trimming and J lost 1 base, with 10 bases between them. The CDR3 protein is CSANGGGQETQYF. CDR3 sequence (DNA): TGCAGTGCTAACGGGGGTGGCCAAGAGACCCAGTACTTC.

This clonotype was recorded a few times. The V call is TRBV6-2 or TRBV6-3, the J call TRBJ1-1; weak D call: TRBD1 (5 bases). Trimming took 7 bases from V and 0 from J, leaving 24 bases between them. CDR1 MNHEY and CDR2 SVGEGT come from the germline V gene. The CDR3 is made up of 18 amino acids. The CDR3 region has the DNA TGTGCCAGCAACTCCTTTTTTGGGGGGTATTCCATGAACACTGAAGCTTTCTTT. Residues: CASNSFFGGYSMNTEAFF.

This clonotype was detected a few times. The CDR3 reads CSARPGGQPQHF. The CDR3 coding sequence is TGCAGTGCTAGGCCTGGGGGTCAGCCCCAGCATTTT. The chain recombines TRBV20-1 with TRBJ1-5; tentative D call: TRBD1 (5 bases). Trimming took 3 bases from V and 6 from J, leaving 9 bases between them. This CDR3 has 12 residues. Germline CDR1 is DFQATT and CDR2 is SNEGSKA (reference sequence).

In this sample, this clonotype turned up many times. CDR3 sequence: CASSRTTGAPEGKLFF. Here the CDR3 DNA reads TGTGCCAGCAGCCGCACCACCGGGGCCCCGGAGGGGAAACTGTTTTTT. This sequence joins TRBV7-2 and TRBJ1-4; tentative D call: TRBD1 (5 bases). Germline CDR1 SGHTA, CDR2 FQGNSA. The V end lost 5 bases, the J end lost 11 bases, and 24 bases lay between the germline ends. This CDR3 region has 16 residues.

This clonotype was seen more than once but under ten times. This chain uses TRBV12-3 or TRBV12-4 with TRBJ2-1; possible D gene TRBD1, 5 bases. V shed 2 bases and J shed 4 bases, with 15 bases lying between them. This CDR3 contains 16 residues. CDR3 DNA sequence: TGTGCCAGCAGTTTATCCCGACTGGGGCCTTACAATGAGCAGTTCTTC. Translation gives CASSLSRLGPYNEQFF.

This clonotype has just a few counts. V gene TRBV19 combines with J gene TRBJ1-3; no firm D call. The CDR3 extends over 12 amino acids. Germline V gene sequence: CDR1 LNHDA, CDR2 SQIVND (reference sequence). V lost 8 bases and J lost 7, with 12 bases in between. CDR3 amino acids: CASGETKNTIYF. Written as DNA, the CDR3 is TGTGCCAGTGGTGAGACTAAGAACACCATATATTTT.

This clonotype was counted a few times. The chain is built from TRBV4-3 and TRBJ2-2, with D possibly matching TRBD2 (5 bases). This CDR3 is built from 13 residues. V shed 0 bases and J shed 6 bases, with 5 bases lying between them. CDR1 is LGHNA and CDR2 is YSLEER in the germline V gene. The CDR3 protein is CASSQERAGELFF. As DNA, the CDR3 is TGCGCCAGCAGCCAAGAGAGGGCCGGGGAGCTGTTTTTT.

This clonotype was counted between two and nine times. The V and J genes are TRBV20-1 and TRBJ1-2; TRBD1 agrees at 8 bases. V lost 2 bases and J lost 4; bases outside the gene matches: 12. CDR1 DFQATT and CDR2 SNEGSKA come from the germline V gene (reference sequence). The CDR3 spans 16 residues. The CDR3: CSARSGQGTYLYGYTF. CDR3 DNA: TGCAGTGCTAGATCAGGACAGGGAACTTATCTCTATGGCTACACCTTC.

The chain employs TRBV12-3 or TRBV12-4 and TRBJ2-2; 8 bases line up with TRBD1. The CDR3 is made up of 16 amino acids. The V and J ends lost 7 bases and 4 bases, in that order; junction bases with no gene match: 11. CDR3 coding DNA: TGTGCCAGCACCTTTTTACAGGGGGATGGCACCGGGGAGCTGTTTTTT. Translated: CASTFLQGDGTGELFF.

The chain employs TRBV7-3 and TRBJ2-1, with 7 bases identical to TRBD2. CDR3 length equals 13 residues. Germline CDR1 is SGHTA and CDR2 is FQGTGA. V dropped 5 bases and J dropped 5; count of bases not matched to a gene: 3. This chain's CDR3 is CASSPREDNEQFF. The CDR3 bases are TGTGCCAGCAGCCCCCGGGAGGACAATGAGCAGTTCTTC.

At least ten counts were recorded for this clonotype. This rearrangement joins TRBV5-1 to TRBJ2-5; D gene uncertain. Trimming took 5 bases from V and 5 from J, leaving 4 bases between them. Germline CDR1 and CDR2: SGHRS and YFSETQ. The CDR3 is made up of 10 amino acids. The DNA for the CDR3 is TGCGCCAGCAGTGGGGAGACCCAGTACTTC. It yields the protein CASSGETQYF.

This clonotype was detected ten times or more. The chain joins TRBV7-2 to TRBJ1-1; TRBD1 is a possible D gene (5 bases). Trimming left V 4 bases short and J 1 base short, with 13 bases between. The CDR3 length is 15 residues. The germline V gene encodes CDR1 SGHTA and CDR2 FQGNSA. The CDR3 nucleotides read TGTGCCAGCAGCTCCCTGGGGGGAGAGAACACTGAAGCTTTCTTT. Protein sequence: CASSSLGGENTEAFF.

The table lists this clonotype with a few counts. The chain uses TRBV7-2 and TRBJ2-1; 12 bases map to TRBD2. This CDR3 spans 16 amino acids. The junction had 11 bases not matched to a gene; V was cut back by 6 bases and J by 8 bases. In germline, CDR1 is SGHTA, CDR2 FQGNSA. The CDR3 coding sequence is TGTGCCAGCAGACCGGGACTAGCGGGCGTGGGTGATGAGCAGTTCTTC. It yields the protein CASRPGLAGVGDEQFF. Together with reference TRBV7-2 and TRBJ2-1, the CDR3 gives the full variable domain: GAGVSQSPSNKVTEKGKDVELRCDPISGHTALYWYRQSLGQGLEFLIYFQGNSAPDKSGLPSDRFSAERTGGSVSTLTIQRTQQEDSAVYLCASRPGLAGVGDEQFFGPGTRLTVL.

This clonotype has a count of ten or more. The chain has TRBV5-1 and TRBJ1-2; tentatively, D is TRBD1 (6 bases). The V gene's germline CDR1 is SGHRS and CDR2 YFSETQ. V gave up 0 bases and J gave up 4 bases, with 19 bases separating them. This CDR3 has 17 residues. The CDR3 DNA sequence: TGCGCCAGCAGCTTGGCTACAGGGCGAGGGATTTCCTATGGCTACACCTTC. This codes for CASSLATGRGISYGYTF.

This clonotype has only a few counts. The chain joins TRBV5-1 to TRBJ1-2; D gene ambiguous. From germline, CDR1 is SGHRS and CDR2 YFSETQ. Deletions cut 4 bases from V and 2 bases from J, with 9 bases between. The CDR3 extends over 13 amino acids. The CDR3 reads CASSTDGNYGYTF. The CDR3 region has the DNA TGCGCCAGCAGCACGGACGGGAACTATGGCTACACCTTC.

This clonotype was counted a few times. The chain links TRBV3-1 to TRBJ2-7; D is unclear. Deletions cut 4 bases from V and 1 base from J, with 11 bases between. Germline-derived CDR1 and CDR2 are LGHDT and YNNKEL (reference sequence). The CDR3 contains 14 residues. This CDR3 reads CASSPRLGSYEQYF. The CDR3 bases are TGTGCCAGCAGCCCCCGGCTTGGTTCCTACGAGCAGTACTTC.

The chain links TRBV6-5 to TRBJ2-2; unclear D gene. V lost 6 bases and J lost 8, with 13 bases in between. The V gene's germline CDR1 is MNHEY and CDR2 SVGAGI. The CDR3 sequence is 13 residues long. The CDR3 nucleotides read TGTGCCAGCAGCTCTCGAGGCCCGGGGGAGCTGTTTTTT. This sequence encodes CASSSRGPGELFF.